The subject of this entry is one T cell receptor (beta chain). What it binds is not known. CDR3 length: 13 amino acids. V shed 6 bases and J shed 0 bases, with 6 bases lying between them. CDR1 and CDR2 from the germline V gene are SEHNR and FQNEAQ (reference sequence). The PCR contained 60 Vbeta and 13 Jbeta primers. This table comes from immunoSEQ multiplex PCR, and its TCRdb copy is limited to in-frame clones, with some not included. The sample gives some 95,000 clones, around four fifths of which show up once; around 7.5% is in the top ten. The data belong to a study of cytomegalovirus exposure and HLA in healthy donors. Findings and limits, study-wide: Within an earlier analysis, most TCR beta V segments proved productive either about 90% or about 30% of the time. Most of the CMV-associated TCR beta chains (in a later analysis) appeared to be HLA-restricted.

Sample: PBMCs. The source of this sequence is a man aged 50 to 59 in good health and CMV-seropositive. The chain links TRBV7-9 to TRBJ1-3; D gene uncertain. This CDR3 is CASRAGSGNTIYF. The DNA of the CDR3 is TGTGCCAGCAGGGCGGGCTCTGGAAACACCATATATTTT.